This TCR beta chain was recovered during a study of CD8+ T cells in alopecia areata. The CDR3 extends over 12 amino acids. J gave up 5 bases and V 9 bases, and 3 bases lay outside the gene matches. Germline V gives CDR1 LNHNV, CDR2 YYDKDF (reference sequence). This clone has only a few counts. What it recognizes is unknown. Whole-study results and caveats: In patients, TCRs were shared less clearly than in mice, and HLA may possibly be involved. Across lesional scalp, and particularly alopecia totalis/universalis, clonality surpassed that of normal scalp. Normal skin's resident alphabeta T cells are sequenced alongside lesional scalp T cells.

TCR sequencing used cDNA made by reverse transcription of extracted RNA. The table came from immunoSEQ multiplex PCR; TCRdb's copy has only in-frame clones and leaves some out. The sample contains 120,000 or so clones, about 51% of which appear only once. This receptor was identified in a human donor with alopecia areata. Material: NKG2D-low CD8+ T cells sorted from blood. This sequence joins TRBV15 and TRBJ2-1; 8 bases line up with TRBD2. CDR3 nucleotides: TGTGCCACAGCGGGGGACAACAATGAGCAGTTCTTC. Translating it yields CATAGDNNEQFF.